These 25 T cell receptor beta chains originate from one sample sequenced in a study of blood T cell repertoires in COVID-19. Data came from immunoSEQ multiplex PCR; TCRdb stores just in-frame clones and leaves some out. The sample comprises tens of thousands of clones, roughly 86% of which are singletons, and roughly 8.2% rests with the top ten. Material for sequencing was peripheral blood. The receptors derive from a man between 60 and 70 years old with COVID-19, enrolled during active disease.

The rearrangement joins TRBV19 to TRBJ2-1, with 11 bases fitting TRBD2. The junction had 6 bases not matched to a gene; V was cut back by 6 bases and J by 8 bases. Per germline, CDR1 LNHDA and CDR2 SQIVND (reference sequence). The CDR3 totals 14 residues. CDR3 in DNA: TGTGCCAGTAGCACTAGCGGGAGATCCCATGAGCAGTTCTTC. Translated, it gives CASSTSGRSHEQFF.

The chain is built from TRBV19 and TRBJ2-5; D is perhaps TRBD1 (6 bases). CDR1 and CDR2 from the germline V gene are LNHDA and SQIVND (reference sequence). Between the trimmed V and J ends, which lost 6 bases and 5 bases, there was a span of 19 bases. The CDR3 is made up of 15 amino acids. The CDR3 nucleotides read TGTGCCAGTAGCCGAGGCATCCAGGGGAGCGAGACCCAGTACTTC. Its protein product is CASSRGIQGSETQYF.

The chain joins TRBV28 to TRBJ2-5, with 9 nucleotides matching TRBD1. The CDR3 loop spans 16 amino acids. With V trimmed by 11 bases and J by 0 bases, 13 bases remained unmatched. CDR1 is MDHEN and CDR2 is SYDVKM in the germline V gene. The CDR3 coding sequence is TGTGCCGTAGCCCGCACAGGGGGCAGGTACCAAGAGACCCAGTACTTC. Amino acids: CAVARTGGRYQETQYF.

This rearrangement joins TRBV19 to TRBJ1-1, with 7 bases fitting TRBD1. Germline values: CDR1 LNHDA, CDR2 SQIVND (reference sequence). The CDR3 totals 13 residues. J lost 5 bases, V lost 4 bases, and 4 bases had no gene match. CDR3 nucleotide sequence: TGTGCCAGTAGTAGACAGGGCGTGACTGAAGCTTTCTTT. Amino acid sequence: CASSRQGVTEAFF.

This rearrangement joins TRBV5-5 to TRBJ1-5; TRBD1 aligns across 10 bases. CDR1 SGHKS and CDR2 YYEKEE come from the germline V gene (reference sequence). V gave up 3 bases and J gave up 6 bases; unmatched junction bases: 3. The CDR3 is made up of 14 amino acids. As DNA, the CDR3 is TGTGCCAGCAGCTGGGGACAGGGGACTCAGCCCCAGCATTTT. Its translation: CASSWGQGTQPQHF.

The V and J genes are TRBV24-1 and TRBJ1-2; TRBD1 is a possible D gene (5 bases). V shed 2 bases and J shed 6 bases, with 9 bases lying between them. Germline values: CDR1 KGHDR, CDR2 SFDVKD. CDR3 length: 13 residues. The CDR3 here is CATSDSGEDGYTF. CDR3 DNA sequence: TGTGCCACCAGTGATTCGGGGGAAGATGGCTACACCTTC.

The chain combines TRBV7-9 with TRBJ2-5; tentatively, D is TRBD2 (6 bases). V gave up 4 bases and J gave up 5 bases, with 14 bases separating them. The CDR3 extends over 14 amino acids. The germline V gene has CDR1 SEHNR and CDR2 FQNEAQ (reference sequence). In DNA, the CDR3 is TGTGCCAGCAGCTCGTGGCGGGACGAGGAGACCCAGTACTTC. This sequence encodes CASSSWRDEETQYF. The full variable domain, its missing parts supplied by reference TRBV7-9 and TRBJ2-5, is DTGVSQNPRHKITKRGQNVTFRCDPISEHNRLYWYRQTLGQGPEFLTYFQNEAQLEKSRLLSDRFSAERPKGSFSTLEIQRTEQGDSAMYLCASSSWRDEETQYFGPGTRLLVL.

This sequence joins TRBV5-1 and TRBJ1-4; weak D call: TRBD1 (6 bases). Trimming removed 2 bases from V and 3 bases from J, with 8 bases in between. Germline V CDR1 and CDR2: SGHRS, YFSETQ. The CDR3 is 14 amino acids. CDR3 in DNA: TGCGCCAGCAGCTTCAGGGGAGCTAATGAAAAACTGTTTTTT. Protein sequence: CASSFRGANEKLFF.

This chain links TRBV6-4 with TRBJ1-2, with TRBD1 matching 9 bases. The CDR3 extends over 13 amino acids. V trimming: 6 bases; J trimming: 8 bases; junction bases outside the gene matches: 7. Germline loops: CDR1 MRHNA, CDR2 SNTAGT. The CDR3 protein is CASRGQGEGGYTF. In DNA, the CDR3 is TGTGCCAGCAGGGGACAGGGAGAAGGCGGCTACACCTTC.

The chain combines TRBV7-4 with TRBJ1-5, with D possibly being TRBD1 (5 bases). Trimming shortened V by 7 bases and J by 4 bases, and 26 bases separated the two germline ends. The germline CDR1 and CDR2 sequences are SGHVT and SQSDAQ. The CDR3 sequence is 18 residues long. The CDR3, as DNA: TGTGCCAGCAACACTGACCCCTACAGCACGGGGGTTAATCAGCCCCAGCATTTT. It is translated as CASNTDPYSTGVNQPQHF. The full variable domain, its missing parts supplied by reference TRBV7-4 and TRBJ1-5, is GAGVSQSPRYKVAKRGRDVALRCDSISGHVTLYWYRQTLGQGSEVLTYSQSDAQRDKSGRPSGRFSAERPERSVSTLKIQRTEQGDSAVYLCASNTDPYSTGVNQPQHFGDGTRLSIL.

The chain employs TRBV6-2 or TRBV6-3 and TRBJ1-2; D unclear. V gave up 2 bases and J gave up 2 bases, with 9 bases separating them. Germline CDR1 is MNHEY and CDR2 is SVGEGT. The CDR3 loop spans 14 amino acids. This CDR3 reads CASSYRAGNYGYTF. The CDR3 region has the DNA TGTGCCAGCAGTTACCGGGCGGGGAACTATGGCTACACCTTC.

The CDR3 DNA sequence: TGTGCCATCAGTTTGGACAGAAACAATGAGCAGTTCTTC. It codes for CAISLDRNNEQFF. The rearrangement joins TRBV10-3 to TRBJ2-1, with D possibly TRBD1 on 6 matching bases. There are 13 residues in the CDR3. Germline V gene sequence: CDR1 ENHRY, CDR2 SYGVKD. Between the trimmed V and J ends, which lost 5 bases and 5 bases, there was a span of 10 bases.

The V gene is TRBV28, the J gene TRBJ1-6, with D possibly matching TRBD1 (5 bases). This CDR3 region has 12 residues. V was trimmed by 11 bases and J by 6 bases, leaving 11 bases between them. Germline-derived CDR1 and CDR2 are MDHEN and SYDVKM. CDR3: CASRVANSPLHF. The DNA for the CDR3 is TGTGCCTCCAGGGTAGCTAATTCACCCCTCCACTTT.

The count of this clone is one. This chain connects TRBV24-1 to TRBJ2-5, with D tentatively TRBD2 (6 bases). The V gene's germline CDR1 is KGHDR and CDR2 SFDVKD. CDR3 length equals 16 residues. V was pared by 3 bases and J by 5 bases, with 18 bases between. CDR3 protein: CATSDPREARGETQYF. CDR3 DNA: TGTGCCACCAGTGATCCGAGGGAGGCCCGCGGGGAGACCCAGTACTTC.

The V and J genes are TRBV5-1 and TRBJ2-1; D may be TRBD1 (6 bases). The ends were cut back, 2 bases at V and 3 bases at J, with 21 bases in the middle. The CDR3 has 18 residues. Germline V CDR1 and CDR2: SGHRS, YFSETQ. CDR3 protein: CASSFVVSGAMVYNEQFF. DNA of the CDR3: TGCGCCAGCAGCTTTGTGGTGTCAGGGGCTATGGTCTACAATGAGCAGTTCTTC.

V gene TRBV5-1 combines with J gene TRBJ1-4; 8 nucleotides match TRBD1. Germline lookup yields CDR1 SGHRS and CDR2 YFSETQ. This CDR3 has 14 residues. After removal of 2 bases from V and 8 bases from J, the junction contained 5 bases not matched to a gene. In nucleotides, the CDR3 is TGCGCCAGCAGCTTCCAGGGGGCAGGGGAAAAACTGTTTTTT. It encodes CASSFQGAGEKLFF. Full variable domain (remainder filled in from reference TRBV5-1 and TRBJ1-4): KAGVTQTPRYLIKTRGQQVTLSCSPISGHRSVSWYQQTPGQGLQFLFEYFSETQRNKGNFPGRFSGRQFSNSRSEMNVSTLELGDSALYLCASSFQGAGEKLFFGSGTQLSVL.

This clone was observed a single time. The chain carries TRBV7-2 and TRBJ2-3; possibly TRBD2 for D (6 bases). The CDR3 has 15 amino acids. V lost 5 bases and J lost 0, with 12 bases in between. CDR1 and CDR2 (germline): SGHTA, FQGNSA. CDR3: CASSVRSGSTDTQYF. The CDR3 DNA reads as TGTGCCAGCAGCGTACGGAGCGGGAGCACAGATACGCAGTATTTT. The variable domain in full, with the rest retrieved from reference TRBV7-2 and TRBJ2-3, is GAGVSQSPSNKVTEKGKDVELRCDPISGHTALYWYRQSLGQGLEFLIYFQGNSAPDKSGLPSDRFSAERTGGSVSTLTIQRTQQEDSAVYLCASSVRSGSTDTQYFGPGTRLTVL.

A single count supports this clone. V and J are TRBV7-2 and TRBJ1-1; maybe TRBD1 (5 bases). Germline V gives CDR1 SGHTA, CDR2 FQGNSA. The CDR3 loop spans 17 amino acids. The ends were cut back, 3 bases at V and 1 base at J, with 18 bases in the middle. The CDR3 protein is CASSLWGGEIPNTEAFF. CDR3 bases: TGTGCCAGCAGCTTGTGGGGGGGGGAGATTCCGAACACTGAAGCTTTCTTT.

V is TRBV18 and J is TRBJ2-3, with a tentative D call TRBD1 (6 bases). This CDR3 comprises 16 residues. V dropped 0 bases and J dropped 2 bases, with 12 bases sitting between them. Germline V lookup: CDR1 KGHSH, CDR2 LQKENI. The CDR3 loop is CASSPPGGAATDTQYF. The CDR3 nucleotides read TGTGCCAGCTCACCACCTGGGGGCGCGGCCACAGATACGCAGTATTTT.

The chain joins TRBV5-4 to TRBJ2-2, with D possibly TRBD1 on 5 matching bases. The CDR3 spans 14 residues. Trimming stripped 5 bases from V and 0 bases from J, with 8 bases between. Germline V gene data show CDR1 as SGHNT and CDR2 as YYREEE (reference sequence). The CDR3 sequence is CASRTDPNTGELFF. CDR3 coding DNA: TGTGCCAGCAGGACAGACCCGAACACCGGGGAGCTGTTTTTT.

This clone came up a few times. The CDR3 end shows no conserved phenylalanine or tryptophan, and so a read error is likely. The DNA is left out, because the CDR3 cannot be placed on it with certainty; the CDR3 is given as TCRdb lists it. The chain combines TRBV3-1 (or the pseudogene TRBV3-2) with TRBJ1-6; the D segment call TRBD1 is taken from the table without a DNA check. Per germline, CDR1 LGHDT and CDR2 YNNKEL (reference sequence). The CDR3 sequence runs 14 residues, both termini included. Here the CDR3 reads CASSQVWSGHVCPL.

The chain couples TRBV5-4 to TRBJ1-2; a weak D match, TRBD1 (6 bases). V was pared by 1 base and J by 2 bases, with 9 bases between. The CDR3 covers 14 residues. Germline-derived CDR1 and CDR2 are SGHNT and YYREEE (reference sequence). The CDR3 protein is CASSLTGINYGYTF. The CDR3, as DNA: TGTGCCAGCAGCTTGACAGGGATAAACTATGGCTACACCTTC.

The rearrangement links TRBV6-6 to TRBJ1-1, with TRBD1 as a possible D gene (6 bases). CDR1 is MNHNY, CDR2 SVGAGI, per germline (reference sequence). With 2 bases removed from V and 6 bases from J, the gap between germline ends came to 19 bases. CDR3 length equals 16 residues. The CDR3 reads CASSYPREGGKAEAFF. For the CDR3, the DNA is TGTGCCAGCAGTTACCCCCGCGAGGGGGGGAAGGCTGAAGCTTTCTTT.

Sample share makes this clone medium-sized. The chain is built from TRBV7-9 and TRBJ2-3; D is perhaps TRBD1 (5 bases). This CDR3 comprises 18 residues. Trimming left V 7 bases short and J 2 bases short, with 25 bases between. Germline CDR1 reads SEHNR; CDR2 reads FQNEAQ (reference sequence). The CDR3 nucleotides are TGTGCCAGCATCCCAGGGCAGGCTCCGCCCGAATCCACAGATACGCAGTATTTT. Amino acids: CASIPGQAPPESTDTQYF.

The V and J genes are TRBV7-2 and TRBJ2-5, with 12 positions matching TRBD2. J gave up 5 bases and V 4 bases, and 5 bases lay outside the gene matches. CDR3 length equals 15 residues. CDR1 and CDR2 from the germline V gene are SGHTA and FQGNSA. For the CDR3, the DNA is TGTGCCAGCAGCTATGGGACTAGCGGGTGGGAGACCCAGTACTTC. Its translation is CASSYGTSGWETQYF. Based on the CDR3 plus reference TRBV7-2 and TRBJ2-5, the full variable domain is GAGVSQSPSNKVTEKGKDVELRCDPISGHTALYWYRQSLGQGLEFLIYFQGNSAPDKSGLPSDRFSAERTGGSVSTLTIQRTQQEDSAVYLCASSYGTSGWETQYFGPGTRLLVL.